Listed here are 3 T cell receptor beta chains from one sample, sequenced in a study of cytomegalovirus exposure and HLA in healthy donors. PCR primers comprised 60 Vbeta and 13 Jbeta primers. Repertoires were generated with immunoSEQ multiplex PCR, while TCRdb's copy carries only in-frame clones and drops some. The sample holds some 100,000 clones, about 88% seen once. The sample comprised PBMCs. Receptors were obtained from a man in his late teens or twenties in good health and CMV-seronegative.

CDR3 DNA sequence: TGTGCCAGCAGTATGGGGCCTGCTGCCTATGGCTACACCTTC. The encoded protein is CASSMGPAAYGYTF. This chain links TRBV27 with TRBJ1-2, with TRBD1 as a possible D gene (5 bases). There are 14 residues in the CDR3. Germline CDR1 is MNHEY and CDR2 is SMNVEV (reference sequence). V was shortened by 5 bases and J by 4 bases, with 14 bases between the two germline ends.

V gene TRBV15 combines with J gene TRBJ2-7; 7 nucleotides align to TRBD1. The CDR3 covers 16 residues. Germline CDR1 is LNHNV and CDR2 is YYDKDF (reference sequence). After removal of 5 bases from V and 1 base from J, the junction contained 11 bases not matched to a gene. Here the CDR3 DNA reads TGTGCCACCAGCCGAGGGGGAAAACAGGGGTCCTACGAGCAGTACTTC. Protein sequence: CATSRGGKQGSYEQYF.

V usage is TRBV7-2 and J usage is TRBJ2-5; a possible D gene is TRBD2 (6 bases). Deletions cut 5 bases from V and 0 bases from J, with 16 bases between. The CDR3 has 16 amino acids. The germline gives CDR1 SGHTA, CDR2 FQGNSA. CDR3 protein: CASSKKGGANQETQYF. CDR3 DNA sequence: TGTGCCAGCAGCAAAAAAGGAGGGGCCAACCAAGAGACCCAGTACTTC.